Each of the 22 T cell receptor beta chains below was sequenced from the same sample in a study of cytomegalovirus exposure and HLA in healthy donors (dated by TCRdb to 2015 to 2018). The method behind the library was the immunoSEQ multiplex PCR assay. A mixture of 60 forward primers for TCR Vbeta segments and 13 reverse primers for TCR Jbeta segments was used in the multiplex PCR. Imported from immuneACCESS, the table was reduced by TCRdb to in-frame sequences with V and J called. These copies leave out some clones; in studies compared against another copy, an unresolved V gene accounts for under half, and the cause of the remainder is not known. This sample is represented by about 250,000 clones; about 80% of them were singletons. The ten largest clonotypes hold about 0.28% of the sample. The sequencing input was PBMCs. The receptors here all came from a girl under 10 years old in good health and CMV-seronegative.

The rearrangement uses TRBV29-1 and TRBJ1-2, with D perhaps TRBD1 (6 bases). V was cut by 7 bases and J by 4 bases, with 10 bases left in between. Germline V gene data show CDR1 as SQVTM and CDR2 as ANQGSEA. The CDR3 covers 11 residues. CDR3 sequence reads: CSDDRPYGYTF. The CDR3 DNA is TGCAGCGATGACAGGCCCTATGGCTACACCTTC.

The chain recombines TRBV30 with TRBJ2-3; D is uncertain. The CDR3 has 13 amino acids. CDR1 GTSNPN and CDR2 SVGIG come from the germline V gene (reference sequence). The germline V and J ends were trimmed by 4 bases and 0 bases, with 8 bases remaining between them. This CDR3 reads CAWTRSSTDTQYF. CDR3 DNA sequence: TGTGCCTGGACCAGGTCTAGCACAGATACGCAGTATTTT.

This chain links TRBV10-3 with TRBJ2-1; 7 bases fit TRBD1. The CDR3 is 14 residues long. The trim removed 0 bases at V and 6 bases at J, leaving 2 bases unmatched. Germline CDR1 reads ENHRY; CDR2 reads SYGVKD. In nucleotides, the CDR3 is TGTGCCATCAGTGAGTCGGCAGGGGGCAATGAGCAGTTCTTC. This gives the protein CAISESAGGNEQFF.

The chain combines TRBV11-2 with TRBJ2-3; 7 nucleotides line up with TRBD2. Germline assignment: CDR1 SGHAT and CDR2 FQNNGV. Unmatched junction bases numbered 14, after V lost 3 bases and J lost 5 bases. The CDR3 has 17 amino acids. CDR3 bases: TGTGCCAGCAGCTTGAGTTTGCTCGCGGGGGTGGGAGATACGCAGTATTTT. It translates to CASSLSLLAGVGDTQYF.

The J gene is TRBJ1-2, the V gene TRBV4-1; no reliable D call. The CDR3 is made up of 14 amino acids. CDR1 and CDR2 from the germline V gene are MGHRA and YSYEKL. Trimming pared 2 bases from V and 8 bases from J, leaving 15 bases between. CDR3 sequence (DNA): TGCGCCAGCAGCCAATTCCCGCCGGGTATGGGCTACACCTTC. This translates into CASSQFPPGMGYTF.

The chain is built from TRBV7-8 and TRBJ1-5; D might be TRBD1 (6 bases). Germline V gene sequence: CDR1 SGHVS, CDR2 FQNEAQ. V gave up 1 base and J gave up 10 bases, with 14 bases separating them. This CDR3 region has 14 residues. Written as DNA, the CDR3 is TGTGCCAGCAGCTTAGTGCAGGGGCGGTTTCCCCAGCATTTT. Protein sequence: CASSLVQGRFPQHF. Based on the CDR3 plus reference TRBV7-8 and TRBJ1-5, the full variable domain is GAGVSQSPRYKVAKRGQDVALRCDPISGHVSLFWYQQALGQGPEFLTYFQNEAQLDKSGLPSDRFFAERPEGSVSTLKIQRTQQEDSAVYLCASSLVQGRFPQHFGDGTRLSIL.

The rearrangement uses TRBV18 and TRBJ2-7, with TRBD1 as a possible D gene (6 bases). V was cut by 4 bases and J by 2 bases, with 12 bases left in between. CDR3 length equals 14 residues. CDR1 and CDR2 from the germline V gene are KGHSH and LQKENI. Here the CDR3 reads CASSHRDTPYEQYF. CDR3 nucleotides: TGTGCCAGCTCACACCGGGACACTCCCTACGAGCAGTACTTC.

The chain combines TRBV10-3 with TRBJ2-7; TRBD1 matches at 9 bases. CDR1 ENHRY and CDR2 SYGVKD come from the germline V gene. J lost 4 bases, V lost 9 bases, and 7 bases had no gene match. The CDR3 consists of 13 residues. CDR3 in DNA: TGTGCCATAGGACAGGGGCCGACATACGAGCAGTACTTC. Translating gives CAIGQGPTYEQYF.

The chain joins TRBV9 to TRBJ1-5; TRBD1 matches at 10 bases. Germline CDR1 is SGDLS and CDR2 is YYNGEE. This CDR3 has 13 amino acids. J lost 11 bases, V lost 3 bases, and 5 bases had no gene match. CDR3 sequence reads: CASSAGGTGAQHF. In DNA, the CDR3 is TGTGCCAGCAGCGCTGGCGGGACAGGGGCCCAGCATTTT.

This chain uses TRBV5-6 with TRBJ2-7; 8 bases fit TRBD1. Germline V gene lookup returns CDR1 SGHDT and CDR2 YYEEEE. There are 16 residues in the CDR3. V was clipped by 4 bases and J by 6 bases; unmatched bases: 15. The CDR3 DNA reads TGTGCCAGCAGCCGCCAGGACAGGGTCGTTTTAAGCGAGCAGTACTTC. It yields the protein CASSRQDRVVLSEQYF.

The rearrangement joins TRBV13 to TRBJ1-5, with D unresolved. CDR1 PRHDT and CDR2 FYEKMQ come from the germline V gene (reference sequence). This CDR3 region has 14 residues. Trimming took off 0 bases at V and 1 base at J, with 4 bases between the two ends. The CDR3 DNA follows: TGTGCCAGCAGCTTAGGTCGGAGCAATCAGCCCCAGCATTTT. It translates to CASSLGRSNQPQHF.

The chain recombines TRBV6-5 with TRBJ2-3, with D perhaps matching TRBD2 (5 bases). This CDR3 is built from 15 residues. CDR1 is MNHEY, CDR2 SVGAGI, per germline. V was clipped by 0 bases and J by 3 bases, with 10 bases between them. The CDR3 region is CASSYSPGITDTQYF. The CDR3, as DNA: TGTGCCAGCAGTTACTCCCCGGGGATTACAGATACGCAGTATTTT.

This clone appeared once. The CDR3 DNA follows: TGTGCCAGCAGACTAGAAGGGGGCCTCGACGAGCAGTACTTC. Translation gives CASRLEGGLDEQYF. The chain joins TRBV27 to TRBJ2-7; TRBD1 matches 7 bases. This CDR3 has 14 residues. Germline CDR1 reads MNHEY; CDR2 reads SMNVEV (reference sequence). The J segment lost 5 bases and the V segment lost 6 bases, leaving 10 bases of the junction unmatched.

The chain is built from TRBV13 and TRBJ2-2, with 7 bases fitting TRBD1. Per germline, CDR1 PRHDT and CDR2 FYEKMQ (reference sequence). The CDR3 contains 15 residues. The V gene end was trimmed by 3 bases and the J gene end by 11 bases; junction bases not matched to a gene: 12. The CDR3 sequence is CASSFLTGNSVELFF. The DNA for the CDR3 is TGTGCCAGCAGCTTCCTGACAGGGAACTCTGTCGAGCTGTTTTTT.

This chain uses TRBV30 with TRBJ2-3; tentative D call: TRBD1 (5 bases). V was shortened by 4 bases and J by 3 bases, with 11 bases between the two germline ends. The germline CDR1 and CDR2 sequences are GTSNPN and SVGIG (reference sequence). CDR3 length: 13 amino acids. The DNA of the CDR3 is TGTGCCTGGACAGGGAAATTTACAGATACGCAGTATTTT. Its protein product is CAWTGKFTDTQYF. The variable domain in full, completed from reference TRBV30 and TRBJ2-3, reads SQTIHQWPATLVQPVGSPLSLECTVEGTSNPNLYWYRQAAGRGLQLLFYSVGIGQISSEVPQNLSASRPQDRQFILSSKKLLLSDSGFYLCAWTGKFTDTQYFGPGTRLTVL.

This clone showed up just a few times. This rearrangement joins TRBV6-1 to TRBJ1-1, with D maybe TRBD1 (5 bases). The V end was cut by 2 bases, the J end by 4 bases, with 8 bases between. The V gene's germline CDR1 is MNHNS and CDR2 SASEGT. The CDR3 is made up of 13 amino acids. In DNA, the CDR3 is TGTGCCAGCAGTGAACCCAGGGCCACTGAAGCTTTCTTT. This sequence encodes CASSEPRATEAFF.

The chain recombines TRBV2 with TRBJ1-2, with D hard to call. In germline, CDR1 is SNHLY, CDR2 FYNNEI. The V end was cut by 3 bases, the J end by 1 base, with 9 bases between. The CDR3 loop spans 14 amino acids. CDR3 protein: CASSEPGSNYGYTF. DNA for the CDR3: TGTGCCAGCAGTGAGCCCGGGAGTAACTATGGCTACACCTTC.

This chain connects TRBV10-2 to TRBJ2-1; 10 bases are shared with TRBD2. CDR3 size: 15 residues. V lost 6 bases, J lost 4 bases, and 6 bases stayed unmatched. CDR1 is WSHSY, CDR2 SAAADI, per germline. The CDR3 reads CASRVLAGEYNEQFF. The CDR3, as DNA: TGCGCCAGCAGGGTTCTAGCGGGAGAGTACAATGAGCAGTTCTTC.

The J gene is TRBJ2-7, the V gene TRBV10-1; 9 bases line up with TRBD1. Per germline, CDR1 WNHNN and CDR2 SYGVQD (reference sequence). The junction had 12 bases not matched to a gene; V was cut back by 3 bases and J by 9 bases. The CDR3 has 15 residues. CDR3 in DNA: TGCGCCAGCAGTGACCGCTTTGGGACAGGGAGTGGGCAGTACTTC. Its protein is CASSDRFGTGSGQYF.

This clone was counted only a few times. The chain combines TRBV28 with TRBJ2-7, with D maybe TRBD2 (5 bases). CDR1 MDHEN and CDR2 SYDVKM come from the germline V gene. V was cut by 6 bases and J by 0 bases, with 21 bases left in between. The CDR3 has 17 amino acids. CDR3: CASRPTGWEGSSYEQYF. In DNA form, the CDR3 reads TGTGCCAGCAGACCGACCGGCTGGGAAGGGAGCTCCTACGAGCAGTACTTC.

This clone has more than one count but fewer than ten. The rearrangement uses TRBV7-8 and TRBJ1-1, with TRBD1 as a possible D gene (6 bases). CDR1 is SGHVS and CDR2 is FQNEAQ in the germline V gene. Trimming stripped 6 bases from V and 1 base from J, with 21 bases between. This CDR3 region has 17 residues. CDR3 in amino acids: CASRPSLTTGWNTEAFF. The CDR3, as DNA: TGTGCCAGCAGGCCTTCCCTTACGACAGGCTGGAACACTGAAGCTTTCTTT.

This clone appeared a single time. V is TRBV5-1 and J is TRBJ2-1, with D possibly TRBD2 on 5 matching bases. The CDR3 loop spans 11 amino acids. Germline V lookup: CDR1 SGHRS, CDR2 YFSETQ. V gave up 5 bases and J gave up 9 bases, with 9 bases separating them. CDR3 sequence: CASRFEGEQFF. The CDR3 DNA reads as TGCGCCAGCAGATTTGAGGGTGAGCAGTTCTTC.